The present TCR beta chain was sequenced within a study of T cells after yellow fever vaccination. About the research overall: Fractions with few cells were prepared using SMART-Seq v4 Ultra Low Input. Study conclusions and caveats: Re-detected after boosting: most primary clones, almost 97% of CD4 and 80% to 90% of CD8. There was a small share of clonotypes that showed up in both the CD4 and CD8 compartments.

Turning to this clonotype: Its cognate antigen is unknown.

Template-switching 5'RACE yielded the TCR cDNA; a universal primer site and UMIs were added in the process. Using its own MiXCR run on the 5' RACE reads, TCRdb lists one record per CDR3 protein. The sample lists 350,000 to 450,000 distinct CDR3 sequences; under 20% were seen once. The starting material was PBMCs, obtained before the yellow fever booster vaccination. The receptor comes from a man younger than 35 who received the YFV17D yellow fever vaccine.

The CDR3 sequence is CASRKTGGNYGYTF. The CDR3 DNA is TGTGCCAGTAGGAAGACAGGGGGAAACTATGGCTACACCTTC. The gene calls are TRBV27 and TRBJ1-2; 9 positions match TRBD1. The CDR3 consists of 14 residues. V lost 9 bases and J lost 2; bases outside the gene matches: 7. Per germline, CDR1 MNHEY and CDR2 SMNVEV (reference sequence).